Listed below are T cell receptor beta chains from one sample, sequenced in a study of CD8 T cells in Susac syndrome. A single record per CDR3 protein comes from TCRdb applying MiXCR to the immunoSEQ multiplex PCR reads. This sample yields about 100,000 distinct CDR3 sequences, of which 95% are seen a single time; more than 0.3% belongs to the top ten. The sample consisted of CD8+ T cells from PBMCs. Receptors were obtained from a human donor with Susac syndrome. CDR3s include the opening cysteine and the closing phenylalanine or tryptophan. D genes are given only for firm matches. Size is stated for part of the rows, as once, few or many counts, or as a class when the clone is expanded.

V gene	J gene	D gene	clone size	CDR3 DNA	CDR3 protein
TRBV29-1	TRBJ2-3	TRBD2	NA	TGCAGCGTTGAAGCTTCCGGGAGGACAGATACGCAGTATTTT	CSVEASGRTDTQYF
TRBV5-1	TRBJ2-4	NA	NA	TGCGCCAGCAGCTTGACGGGCTGGGGACTAGCCAAAAACATTCAGTACTTC	CASSLTGWGLAKNIQYF
TRBV29-1	TRBJ2-4	NA	NA	TGCAGCGTTGTAGCCAAAAACATTCAGTACTTC	CSVVAKNIQYF
TRBV27	TRBJ2-5	TRBD2	NA	TGTGCCAGGTCAAGAGGTCCAGCGGGGACCCAAGAGACCCAGTACTTC	CARSRGPAGTQETQYF
TRBV7-9	TRBJ2-3	NA	NA	TGTGCCAGCGCATGGGGCTCCACAGATACGCAGTATTTT	CASAWGSTDTQYF
TRBV29-1	TRBJ2-5	TRBD2	NA	TGCAGCGTCGGCCAAATAGCGGGGTCAGAGACCCAGTACTTC	CSVGQIAGSETQYF
TRBV5-1	TRBJ2-2	NA	NA	TGCGCCAGCAGCATGGACCCTGGCGAGCTGTTTTTT	CASSMDPGELFF
TRBV7-9	TRBJ2-2	NA	NA	TGTGCCAGCAGCTTAAAAGGACAGTCGAACACCGGGGAGCTGTTTTTT	CASSLKGQSNTGELFF
TRBV20-1	TRBJ2-3	NA	NA	TGCAGTGCTAGACCCCGGACCCCAGCCACAGATACGCAGTATTTT	CSARPRTPATDTQYF
TRBV4-1	TRBJ1-1	NA	once	TGCGCCAGCAGCCAAGATTTACAGAGAACCGGCGCTGAAGCTTTCTTT	CASSQDLQRTGAEAFF
TRBV11-2	TRBJ2-4	NA	NA	TGTGCCAGCAGCTTATTGGGCGGAACAAAAAACATTCAGTACTTC	CASSLLGGTKNIQYF
TRBV20-1	TRBJ2-7	NA	NA	TGCAGTGCTGGACCGGGTTTATACGAGCAGTACTTC	CSAGPGLYEQYF
TRBV9	TRBJ2-2	TRBD1	NA	TGTGCCAGCAGTTTCAACCGGGACAGGGAAAACACCGGGGAGCTGTTTTTT	CASSFNRDRENTGELFF
TRBV4-2	TRBJ2-5	NA	NA	TGTGCCAGCAGCCAAGGTGGAGGCCAAGAGACCCAGTACTTC	CASSQGGGQETQYF
TRBV15	TRBJ1-1	NA	NA	TGTGCCACCAGCAGTGGATCCTTTCTCTACACTGAAGCTTTCTTT	CATSSGSFLYTEAFF
TRBV28	TRBJ2-3	NA	few	TGTGCCAGCAGTTTGACAACAGATACGCAGTATTTT	CASSLTTDTQYF
TRBV29-1	TRBJ2-1	TRBD1	NA	TGCAGCGTTAACCGAGGACAGGGGGCTTACAATGAGCAGTTCTTC	CSVNRGQGAYNEQFF